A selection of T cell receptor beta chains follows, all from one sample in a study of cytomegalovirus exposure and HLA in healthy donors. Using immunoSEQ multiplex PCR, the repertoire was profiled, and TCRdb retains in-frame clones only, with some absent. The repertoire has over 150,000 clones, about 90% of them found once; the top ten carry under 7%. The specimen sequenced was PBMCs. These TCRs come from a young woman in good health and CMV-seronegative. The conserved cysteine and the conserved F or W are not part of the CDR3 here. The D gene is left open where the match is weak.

cdr3_aa: ASSVSGYNEQF
d_call: NA
cdr3_length: 11
j_call: TRBJ2-1
v_call: TRBV9

cdr3_aa: ASSPVIHTQY
d_call: NA
cdr3_length: 10
j_call: TRBJ2-3
v_call: TRBV7-9

cdr3_aa: ASSPTGSEQY
d_call: TRBD1
cdr3_length: 10
j_call: TRBJ2-7
v_call: TRBV5-4

cdr3_aa: ASSPGQETQY
d_call: NA
cdr3_length: 10
j_call: TRBJ2-5
v_call: TRBV19

cdr3_aa: ASSALAGGYGEQY
d_call: TRBD2
cdr3_length: 13
j_call: TRBJ2-7
v_call: TRBV7-6

cdr3_aa: ASSERKRQRGEKLF
d_call: NA
cdr3_length: 14
j_call: TRBJ1-4
v_call: TRBV25-1

cdr3_aa: ASTHRQGGEAF
d_call: TRBD1
cdr3_length: 11
j_call: TRBJ1-1
v_call: TRBV27

cdr3_aa: ASSGRLAGLTDTQY
d_call: TRBD2
cdr3_length: 14
j_call: TRBJ2-3
v_call: TRBV19

cdr3_aa: ASSRTGGSSSPLH
d_call: TRBD1
cdr3_length: 13
j_call: TRBJ1-6
v_call: TRBV2

cdr3_aa: ASSPRTAYEQY
d_call: NA
cdr3_length: 11
j_call: TRBJ2-7
v_call: TRBV27

cdr3_aa: ASSPDVGVYEQY
d_call: NA
cdr3_length: 12
j_call: TRBJ2-7
v_call: TRBV7-9

cdr3_aa: SVDDPWSSGSTDTQY
d_call: TRBD2
cdr3_length: 15
j_call: TRBJ2-3
v_call: TRBV29-1

cdr3_aa: ASSPDRTLYGYT
d_call: NA
cdr3_length: 12
j_call: TRBJ1-2
v_call: TRBV7-6

cdr3_aa: ASSQAAGGPNEQF
d_call: TRBD2
cdr3_length: 13
j_call: TRBJ2-1
v_call: TRBV14

cdr3_aa: ASSQLTGFYEQY
d_call: TRBD1
cdr3_length: 12
j_call: TRBJ2-7
v_call: TRBV4-1

cdr3_aa: ASSLQVRGEAF
d_call: NA
cdr3_length: 11
j_call: TRBJ1-1
v_call: TRBV27

cdr3_aa: ASSINRGDYEQY
d_call: TRBD1
cdr3_length: 12
j_call: TRBJ2-7
v_call: TRBV19

cdr3_aa: AWIGTPHVPHTEAF
d_call: NA
cdr3_length: 14
j_call: TRBJ1-1
v_call: TRBV30

cdr3_aa: ASSLPASRVYNQPQH
d_call: NA
cdr3_length: 15
j_call: TRBJ1-5
v_call: TRBV28

cdr3_aa: ASSLDNEQF
d_call: NA
cdr3_length: 9
j_call: TRBJ2-1
v_call: TRBV7-2

cdr3_aa: ASSQEQAGTYEQY
d_call: NA
cdr3_length: 13
j_call: TRBJ2-7
v_call: TRBV4-3

cdr3_aa: ASSEFREQF
d_call: NA
cdr3_length: 9
j_call: TRBJ2-1
v_call: TRBV25-1

cdr3_aa: ASSFGPRTAGTEAF
d_call: NA
cdr3_length: 14
j_call: TRBJ1-1
v_call: TRBV7-9

cdr3_aa: ASSLDGQGPNEQF
d_call: TRBD1
cdr3_length: 13
j_call: TRBJ2-1
v_call: TRBV5-1

cdr3_aa: ATSSRDKLTDTQY
d_call: NA
cdr3_length: 13
j_call: TRBJ2-3
v_call: TRBV15

cdr3_aa: AWRAMGQGDYGYT
d_call: TRBD1
cdr3_length: 13
j_call: TRBJ1-2
v_call: TRBV30

cdr3_aa: ASSLNSAGSHNEQF
d_call: NA
cdr3_length: 14
j_call: TRBJ2-1
v_call: TRBV7-3

cdr3_aa: ATSSRGSYEQY
d_call: NA
cdr3_length: 11
j_call: TRBJ2-7
v_call: TRBV15

cdr3_aa: ASSVRQGPSTDTQY
d_call: TRBD1
cdr3_length: 14
j_call: TRBJ2-3
v_call: TRBV9

cdr3_aa: ASSSTGGPYEQY
d_call: TRBD1
cdr3_length: 12
j_call: TRBJ2-7
v_call: TRBV7-6

cdr3_aa: ASSTYPAGGLNSYEQY
d_call: NA
cdr3_length: 16
j_call: TRBJ2-7
v_call: TRBV7-2

cdr3_aa: ASSLGRSYNEQF
d_call: NA
cdr3_length: 12
j_call: TRBJ2-1
v_call: TRBV27

cdr3_aa: ASSALGGRSTDTQY
d_call: TRBD2
cdr3_length: 14
j_call: TRBJ2-3
v_call: TRBV2

cdr3_aa: ASSRQFSGNTIY
d_call: NA
cdr3_length: 12
j_call: TRBJ1-3
v_call: TRBV14

cdr3_aa: ASTLNTGTSVNGELF
d_call: TRBD2
cdr3_length: 15
j_call: TRBJ2-2
v_call: TRBV7-9

cdr3_aa: ASSLVPGSYNEQF
d_call: NA
cdr3_length: 13
j_call: TRBJ2-1
v_call: TRBV7-8

cdr3_aa: ASSPTGTQNTGELF
d_call: NA
cdr3_length: 14
j_call: TRBJ2-2
v_call: TRBV7-9

cdr3_aa: ASSGQGDTEAF
d_call: TRBD1
cdr3_length: 11
j_call: TRBJ1-1
v_call: TRBV4-2

cdr3_aa: ASSLVGEQF
d_call: NA
cdr3_length: 9
j_call: TRBJ2-1
v_call: TRBV13

cdr3_aa: ASSRDRKKLF
d_call: TRBD1
cdr3_length: 10
j_call: TRBJ1-4
v_call: TRBV6-6

cdr3_aa: ASSISSSQLY
d_call: NA
cdr3_length: 10
j_call: TRBJ2-7
v_call: TRBV19

cdr3_aa: AVAGAVYNEQF
d_call: TRBD2
cdr3_length: 11
j_call: TRBJ2-1
v_call: TRBV19

cdr3_aa: ASSVHTSDTEAF
d_call: NA
cdr3_length: 12
j_call: TRBJ1-1
v_call: TRBV9